This entry is about one T cell receptor (beta chain). The data were taken from a study of blood T cell repertoires in COVID-19. Study overall: T cells, B-cell-depleted T cells, or PBMCs provided the cDNA or gDNA that served as material.

The length of the CDR3 is 16 residues. CDR1 is MRHNA and CDR2 is SNTAGT in the germline V gene. V was pared by 6 bases and J by 2 bases, with 8 bases of the junction left unmatched. Data came from immunoSEQ multiplex PCR; TCRdb stores just in-frame clones and leaves some out. The sample shows hundreds of thousands of clones, almost 85% of them seen only once. The receptor's source is a man aged 50-59 years with COVID-19, enrolled during active disease. The chain joins TRBV6-4 to TRBJ2-1, with 9 bases matching TRBD1. The sequenced sample was peripheral blood. In DNA form, the CDR3 reads TGTGCCAGCAGCAGAGACAGGGGGGGACCCTACAATGAGCAGTTCTTC. It yields the protein CASSRDRGGPYNEQFF.